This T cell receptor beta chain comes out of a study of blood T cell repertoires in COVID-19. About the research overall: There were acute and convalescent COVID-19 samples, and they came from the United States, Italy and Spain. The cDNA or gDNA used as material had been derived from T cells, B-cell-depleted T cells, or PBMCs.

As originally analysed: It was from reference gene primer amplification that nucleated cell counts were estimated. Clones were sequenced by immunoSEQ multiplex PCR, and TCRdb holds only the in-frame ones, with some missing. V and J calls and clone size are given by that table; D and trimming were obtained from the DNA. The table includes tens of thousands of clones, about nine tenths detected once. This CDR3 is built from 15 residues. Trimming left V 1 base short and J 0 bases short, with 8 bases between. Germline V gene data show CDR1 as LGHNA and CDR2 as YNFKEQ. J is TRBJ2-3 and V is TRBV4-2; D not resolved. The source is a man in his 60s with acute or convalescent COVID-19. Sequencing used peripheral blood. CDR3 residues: CASSQGQVSTDTQYF. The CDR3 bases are TGTGCCAGCAGCCAAGGTCAGGTTAGCACAGATACGCAGTATTTT.